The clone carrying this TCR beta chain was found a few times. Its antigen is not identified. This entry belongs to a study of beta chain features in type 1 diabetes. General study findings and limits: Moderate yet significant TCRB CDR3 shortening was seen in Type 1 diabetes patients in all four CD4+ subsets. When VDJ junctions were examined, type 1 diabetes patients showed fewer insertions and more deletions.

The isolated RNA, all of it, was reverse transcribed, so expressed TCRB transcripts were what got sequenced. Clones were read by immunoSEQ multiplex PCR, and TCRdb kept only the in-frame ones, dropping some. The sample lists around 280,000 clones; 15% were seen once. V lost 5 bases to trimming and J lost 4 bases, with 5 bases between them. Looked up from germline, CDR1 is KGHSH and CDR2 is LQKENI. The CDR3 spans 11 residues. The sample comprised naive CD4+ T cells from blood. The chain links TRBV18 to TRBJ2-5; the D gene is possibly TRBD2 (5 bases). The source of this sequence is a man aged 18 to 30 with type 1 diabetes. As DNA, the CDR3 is TGTGCCAGCTCAGAGGGAGAGACCCAGTACTTC. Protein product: CASSEGETQYF.